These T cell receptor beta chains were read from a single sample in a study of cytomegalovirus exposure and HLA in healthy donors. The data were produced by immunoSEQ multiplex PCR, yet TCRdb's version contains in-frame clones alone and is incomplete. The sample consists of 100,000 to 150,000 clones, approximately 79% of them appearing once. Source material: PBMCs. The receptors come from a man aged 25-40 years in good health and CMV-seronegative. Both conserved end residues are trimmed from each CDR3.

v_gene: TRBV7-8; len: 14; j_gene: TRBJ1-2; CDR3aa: ASSLAATRRDYGYT
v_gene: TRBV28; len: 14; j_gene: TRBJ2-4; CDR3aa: ASSPDRSAVWNIQY
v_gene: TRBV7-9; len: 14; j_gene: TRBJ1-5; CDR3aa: ASSLGGVGSNQPQH
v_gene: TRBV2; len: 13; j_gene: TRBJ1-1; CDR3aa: ASSEAPRGQPEAF
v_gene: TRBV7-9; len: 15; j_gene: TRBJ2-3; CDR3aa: ASSLGLAGGRTDTQY
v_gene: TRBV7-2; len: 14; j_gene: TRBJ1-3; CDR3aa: ASSLVGARVGNTIY
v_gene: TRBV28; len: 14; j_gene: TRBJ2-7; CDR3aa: ASSSPSEGQYYEQY
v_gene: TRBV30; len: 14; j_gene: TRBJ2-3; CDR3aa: AWSVLEFGGADTQY
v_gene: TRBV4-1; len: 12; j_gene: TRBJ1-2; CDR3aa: ASSQDDSAYGYT
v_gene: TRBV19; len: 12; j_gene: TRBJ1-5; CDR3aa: ASMDRVGNQPQH
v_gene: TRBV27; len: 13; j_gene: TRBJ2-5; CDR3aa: ASSFYRDPRETQY
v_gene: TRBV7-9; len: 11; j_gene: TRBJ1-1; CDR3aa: ASSLATRAEAF
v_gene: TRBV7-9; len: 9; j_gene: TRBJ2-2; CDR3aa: ASSLPPRLF
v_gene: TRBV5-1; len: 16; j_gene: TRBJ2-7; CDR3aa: ASSEGTSGGALSYEQY
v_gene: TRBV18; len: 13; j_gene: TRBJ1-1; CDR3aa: ASSPQTGVNTEAF
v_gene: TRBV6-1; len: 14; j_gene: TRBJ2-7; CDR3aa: ASSAETSGVIYEQY
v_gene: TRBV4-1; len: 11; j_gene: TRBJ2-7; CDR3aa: ASSQRVESEQY
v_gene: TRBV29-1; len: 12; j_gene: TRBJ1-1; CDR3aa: SVQEGTLYTEAF
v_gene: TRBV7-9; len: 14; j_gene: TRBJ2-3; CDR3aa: ASSFELAGGTDTQY
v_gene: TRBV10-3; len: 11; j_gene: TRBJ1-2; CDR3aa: AISASPNYGYT
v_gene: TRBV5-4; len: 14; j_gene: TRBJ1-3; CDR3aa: ASSQDTGGSGNTIY
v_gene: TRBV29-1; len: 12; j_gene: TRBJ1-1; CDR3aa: SVTGQTLNTEAF
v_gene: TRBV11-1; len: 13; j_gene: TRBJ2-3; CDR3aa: ASSFKRGIADTQY
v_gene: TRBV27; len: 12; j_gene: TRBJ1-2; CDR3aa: ASSLLSGNDGYT
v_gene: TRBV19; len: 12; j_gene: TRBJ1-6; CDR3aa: ASSILQGESPLH
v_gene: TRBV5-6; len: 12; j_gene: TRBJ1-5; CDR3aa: ASSLLQGYQPQH
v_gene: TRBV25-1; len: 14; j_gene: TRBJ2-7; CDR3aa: ASSEFTGGGPYEQY
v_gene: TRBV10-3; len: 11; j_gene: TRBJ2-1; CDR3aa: AISDYQDNEQF
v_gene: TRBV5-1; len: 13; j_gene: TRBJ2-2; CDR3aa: ASSLERVNTGELF
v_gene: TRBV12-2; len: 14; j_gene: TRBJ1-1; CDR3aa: ASRLHCRRLDVKAF
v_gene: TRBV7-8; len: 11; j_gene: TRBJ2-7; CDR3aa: ASKQGPAYEQY
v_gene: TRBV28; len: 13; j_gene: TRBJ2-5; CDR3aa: ASSAQDNFQETQY
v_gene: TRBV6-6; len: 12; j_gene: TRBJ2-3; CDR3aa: ASNGLAGFDTQY
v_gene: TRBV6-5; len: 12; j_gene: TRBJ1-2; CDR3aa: ASLRTGLGYGYT
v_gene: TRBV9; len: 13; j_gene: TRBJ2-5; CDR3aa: ASSPGERGRETQY
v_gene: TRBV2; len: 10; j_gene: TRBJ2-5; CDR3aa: ASSGELETQY
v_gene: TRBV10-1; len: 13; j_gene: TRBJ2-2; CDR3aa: ASSRTSNHTGELF
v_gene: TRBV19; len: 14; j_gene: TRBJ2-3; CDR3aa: ASSPRTGVRTDTQY
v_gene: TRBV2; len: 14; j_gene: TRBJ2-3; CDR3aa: ASRILAGGGTDTQY
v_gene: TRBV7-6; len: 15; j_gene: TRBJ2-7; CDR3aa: ASSYTPSSGGFYEQY
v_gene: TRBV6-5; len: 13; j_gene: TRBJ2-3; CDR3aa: ASSYSGGATDTQY
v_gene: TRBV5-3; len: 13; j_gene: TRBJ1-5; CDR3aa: ARSHPGRPNQPQH
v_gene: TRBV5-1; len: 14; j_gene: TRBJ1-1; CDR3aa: ASSQQATGANTEAF
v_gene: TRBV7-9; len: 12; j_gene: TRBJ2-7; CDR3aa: SSSSTGSSYEQY
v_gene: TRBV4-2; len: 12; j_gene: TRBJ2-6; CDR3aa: ASSPRSGANVLT
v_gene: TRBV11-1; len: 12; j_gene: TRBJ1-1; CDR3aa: ASSSTGPLTEAF
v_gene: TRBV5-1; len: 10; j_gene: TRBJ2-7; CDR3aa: ASSYLADEQY
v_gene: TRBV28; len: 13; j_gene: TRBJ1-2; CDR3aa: ASSLAAGYDYGYT
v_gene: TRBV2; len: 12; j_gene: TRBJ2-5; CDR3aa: ASRPFSTLETQY
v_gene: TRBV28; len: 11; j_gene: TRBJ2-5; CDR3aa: ASSQVNGGSQY
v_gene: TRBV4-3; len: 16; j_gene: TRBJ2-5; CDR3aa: ASSQVVASGGTEETQY
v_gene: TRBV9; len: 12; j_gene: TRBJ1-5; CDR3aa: ASNGGGVHQPQH
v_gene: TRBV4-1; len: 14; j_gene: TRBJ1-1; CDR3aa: ASSQVSFSIDTEAF
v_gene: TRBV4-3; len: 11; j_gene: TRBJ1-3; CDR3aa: ASSQVLRDTIY
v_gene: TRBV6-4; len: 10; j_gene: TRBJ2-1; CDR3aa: ASRTKAGEQF
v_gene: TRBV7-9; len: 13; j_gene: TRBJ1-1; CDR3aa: ASSLALLVNTEAF
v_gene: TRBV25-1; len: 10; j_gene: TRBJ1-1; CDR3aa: ASSDYNTEAF
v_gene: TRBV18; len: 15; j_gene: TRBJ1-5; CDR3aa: ASSPVDRLTPNQPQH
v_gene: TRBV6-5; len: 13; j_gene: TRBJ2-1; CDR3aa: ASIPLAGGRNEQF
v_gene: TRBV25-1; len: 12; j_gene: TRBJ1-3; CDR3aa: ASRKGSSGNTIY